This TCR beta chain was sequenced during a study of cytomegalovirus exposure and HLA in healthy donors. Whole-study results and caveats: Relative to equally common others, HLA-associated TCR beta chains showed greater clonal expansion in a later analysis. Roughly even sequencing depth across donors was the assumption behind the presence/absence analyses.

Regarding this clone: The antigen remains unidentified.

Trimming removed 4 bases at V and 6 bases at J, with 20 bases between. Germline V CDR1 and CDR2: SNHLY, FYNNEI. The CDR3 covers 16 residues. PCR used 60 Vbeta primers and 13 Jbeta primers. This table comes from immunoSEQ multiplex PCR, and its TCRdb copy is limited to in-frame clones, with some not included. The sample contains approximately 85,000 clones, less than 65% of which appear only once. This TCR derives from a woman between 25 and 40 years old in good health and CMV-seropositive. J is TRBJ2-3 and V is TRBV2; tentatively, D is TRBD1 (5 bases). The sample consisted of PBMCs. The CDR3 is CASSARQGSTVDTQYF. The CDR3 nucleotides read TGTGCCAGCAGTGCCCGCCAGGGCAGCACCGTGGATACGCAGTATTTT.